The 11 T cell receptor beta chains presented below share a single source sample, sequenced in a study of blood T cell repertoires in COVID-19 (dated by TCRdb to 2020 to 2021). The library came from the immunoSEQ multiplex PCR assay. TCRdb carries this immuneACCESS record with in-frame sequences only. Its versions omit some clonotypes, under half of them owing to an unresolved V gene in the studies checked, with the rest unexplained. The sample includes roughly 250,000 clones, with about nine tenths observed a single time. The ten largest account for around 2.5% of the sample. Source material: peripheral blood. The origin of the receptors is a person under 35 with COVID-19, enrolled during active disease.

CDR3 nucleotide sequence: TGCAGTGCTAGTCCGGGACTAGCGGACAATGAGCAGTTCTTC. Its protein is CSASPGLADNEQFF. The chain recombines TRBV20-1 with TRBJ2-1, with TRBD2 identical over 11 bases. The V and J ends lost 3 bases and 5 bases, in that order; junction bases with no gene match: 3. Germline lookup yields CDR1 DFQATT and CDR2 SNEGSKA (reference sequence). This CDR3 comprises 14 residues.

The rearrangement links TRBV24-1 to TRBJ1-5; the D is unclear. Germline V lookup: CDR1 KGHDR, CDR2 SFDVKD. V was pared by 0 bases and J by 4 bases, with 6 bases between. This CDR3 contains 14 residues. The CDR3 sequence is CATSDLNGNQPQHF. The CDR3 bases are TGTGCCACCAGTGATTTGAACGGTAATCAGCCCCAGCATTTT.

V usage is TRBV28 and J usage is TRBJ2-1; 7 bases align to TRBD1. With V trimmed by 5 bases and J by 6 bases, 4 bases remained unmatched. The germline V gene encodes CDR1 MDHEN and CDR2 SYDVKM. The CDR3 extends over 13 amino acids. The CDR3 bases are TGTGCCAGCAGTCTACAGGGGCTCAATGAGCAGTTCTTC. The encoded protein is CASSLQGLNEQFF.

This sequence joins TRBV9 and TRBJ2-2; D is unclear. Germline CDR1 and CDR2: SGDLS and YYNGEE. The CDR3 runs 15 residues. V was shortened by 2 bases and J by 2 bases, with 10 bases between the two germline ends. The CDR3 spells CASSVQVSNTGELFF. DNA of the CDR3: TGTGCCAGCAGCGTTCAGGTCTCAAACACCGGGGAGCTGTTTTTT.

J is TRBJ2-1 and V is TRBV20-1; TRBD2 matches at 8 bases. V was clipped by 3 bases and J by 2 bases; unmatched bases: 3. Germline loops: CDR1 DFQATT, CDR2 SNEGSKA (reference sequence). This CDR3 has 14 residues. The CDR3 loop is CSASEGLAYNEQFF. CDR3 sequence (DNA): TGCAGTGCTAGTGAGGGACTAGCCTACAATGAGCAGTTCTTC.

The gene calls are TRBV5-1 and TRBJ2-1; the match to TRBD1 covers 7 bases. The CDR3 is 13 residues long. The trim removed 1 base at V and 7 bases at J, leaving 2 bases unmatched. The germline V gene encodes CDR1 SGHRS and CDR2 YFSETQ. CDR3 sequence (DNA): TGCGCCAGCAGCTTGTCACAGGGGAATGAGCAGTTCTTC. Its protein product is CASSLSQGNEQFF.

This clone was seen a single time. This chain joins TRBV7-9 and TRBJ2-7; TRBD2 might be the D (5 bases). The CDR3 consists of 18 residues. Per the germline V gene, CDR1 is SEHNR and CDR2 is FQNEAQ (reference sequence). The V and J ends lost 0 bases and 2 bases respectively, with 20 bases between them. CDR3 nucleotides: TGTGCCAGCAGCTTAGCGCGGGTTAAAGTAGCGCGAACCTACGAGCAGTACTTC. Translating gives CASSLARVKVARTYEQYF. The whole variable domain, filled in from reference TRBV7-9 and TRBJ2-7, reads DTGVSQNPRHKITKRGQNVTFRCDPISEHNRLYWYRQTLGQGPEFLTYFQNEAQLEKSRLLSDRFSAERPKGSFSTLEIQRTEQGDSAMYLCASSLARVKVARTYEQYFGPGTRLTVT.

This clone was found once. For the CDR3, the DNA is TGTGCCAGCAGTTCGGTTGGACTACTCAAAAACATTCAGTACTTC. It translates to CASSSVGLLKNIQYF. The rearrangement links TRBV6-2 or TRBV6-3 to TRBJ2-4; TRBD2 is a possible D gene (6 bases). Germline values: CDR1 MNHEY, CDR2 SVGEGT. The CDR3 loop spans 15 amino acids. With 4 bases removed from V and 3 bases from J, the gap between germline ends came to 13 bases.

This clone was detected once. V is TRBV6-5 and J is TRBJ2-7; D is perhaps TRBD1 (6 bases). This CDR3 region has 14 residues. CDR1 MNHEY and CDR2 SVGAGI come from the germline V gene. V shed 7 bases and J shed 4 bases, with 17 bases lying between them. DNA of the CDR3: TGTGCCAGCATGAGGAAGGGGGTCTCATACGAGCAGTACTTC. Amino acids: CASMRKGVSYEQYF.

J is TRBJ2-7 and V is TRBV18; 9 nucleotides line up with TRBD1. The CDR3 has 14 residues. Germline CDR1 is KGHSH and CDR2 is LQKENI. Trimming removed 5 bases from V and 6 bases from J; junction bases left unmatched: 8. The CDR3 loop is CASSASGTGSEQYF. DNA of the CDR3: TGTGCCAGCTCAGCCTCCGGGACAGGGTCCGAGCAGTACTTC. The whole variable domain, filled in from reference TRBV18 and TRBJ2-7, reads NAGVMQNPRHLVRRRGQEARLRCSPMKGHSHVYWYRQLPEEGLKFMVYLQKENIIDESGMPKERFSAEFPKEGPSILRIQQVVRGDSAAYFCASSASGTGSEQYFGPGTRLTVT.

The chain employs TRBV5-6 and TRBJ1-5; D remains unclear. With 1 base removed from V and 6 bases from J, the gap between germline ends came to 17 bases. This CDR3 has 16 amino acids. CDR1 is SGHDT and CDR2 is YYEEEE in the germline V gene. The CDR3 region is CASSLNRLEGFQPQHF. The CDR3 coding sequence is TGTGCCAGCAGCTTGAATAGGTTAGAGGGCTTTCAGCCCCAGCATTTT.